This is a list of T cell receptor beta chains from one sample in a study of blood T cell repertoires in COVID-19. Profiled with immunoSEQ multiplex PCR; TCRdb holds only in-frame clones, not every one. The table shows about 190,000 clones, with less than 80% occurring only once. Input material: peripheral blood. The receptors here all came from a woman between 45 and 65 years old with acute or convalescent COVID-19. CDR3s include the opening cysteine and the closing phenylalanine or tryptophan. Clone size is stated in some rows and not others, as once, few, many or a class when expanded.

TRBV3-1/TRBV3-2	TRBJ2-7	once	CASSPWTSGQSSYEQYF
TRBV10-1	TRBJ2-1	.	CASSPGLGNEQFF
TRBV29-1	TRBJ2-2	.	CSALILRGVTGELFF
TRBV28	TRBJ2-7	.	CASSPSARTSPYEQYF
TRBV3-1/TRBV3-2	TRBJ2-3	.	CASSHRRGGLTSTDTQYF
TRBV13	TRBJ2-7	.	CASGKVGRAYEQYF
TRBV15	TRBJ2-7	.	CATSRVGIDYEQYF
TRBV11-2	TRBJ2-3	medium-sized	CASSSRLAGLTDTQYF
TRBV18	TRBJ2-7	.	CASSPRIQTTYEQYF
TRBV6-1	TRBJ1-5	.	CASSERQQFNQPQHF
TRBV6-1	TRBJ1-6	.	CASSDLPGASYNSPLHF
TRBV19	TRBJ1-2	few	CASSMIRGSDYGYTF
TRBV11-2	TRBJ2-7	.	CASSLALAGTIYEQYF
TRBV29-1	TRBJ2-7	.	CSVDGANPYEQYF
TRBV6-1	TRBJ1-1	.	CASSEASAFF
TRBV2	TRBJ1-5	.	CASTQGNVGGLQPQHF
TRBV20-1	TRBJ2-1	once	CSASRTSGYNEQFF
TRBV2	TRBJ1-2	.	CASSGTGGGGYTF